Listed below are T cell receptor beta chains from one sample, sequenced in a study of OX40 agonist ivuxolimab in advanced cancers. The assay was immunoSEQ multiplex PCR, and TCRdb's table has in-frame clones only and misses some. Among approximately 25,000 clones listed, 77% were seen once. Sequences were derived from CD4+ or CD8+ T cells sorted from blood, sampled in a trial of the OX40 agonist ivuxolimab. These receptors came from an adult with an advanced solid tumor such as melanoma, head and neck, liver or kidney cancer. CDR3s leave out the opening cysteine and the closing phenylalanine or tryptophan. Each record gives: V gene, J gene, CDR3 protein.

>TRBV7-3|TRBJ1-6
ASSSDTGAISPLH
>TRBV9|TRBJ1-1
ASSVPTNTEAF
>TRBV7-2|TRBJ1-2
ASSLKHTYGYT
>TRBV5-4|TRBJ2-4
ASSLGHGGNIQY
>TRBV4-2|TRBJ2-3
ASSRQTGGGSTDTQY
>TRBV5-1|TRBJ2-4
ASSLALGENIQY
>TRBV6-1|TRBJ1-1
ASSEVIEAF
>TRBV15|TRBJ2-2
ATSRGRGGNTGELF
>TRBV9|TRBJ1-6
ASSVAGQGNSPLH
>TRBV11-2|TRBJ2-7
ASSLGTVEEY
>TRBV20-1|TRBJ1-1
SARDSREAF
>TRBV6-1|TRBJ2-4
ASILRGAKNIQY
>TRBV7-9|TRBJ1-2
ASSPDRGYT
>TRBV2|TRBJ2-1
ASSVGPGGNEQF
>TRBV9|TRBJ1-1
ASDRGQGTEAF
>TRBV28|TRBJ1-5
ASSFLLTWGINQPQH
>TRBV20-1|TRBJ2-5
SASGGETQY
>TRBV29-1|TRBJ2-7
SVEDQDRGWPYEQY
>TRBV28|TRBJ2-1
ASRRTSGVNEQF
>TRBV19|TRBJ2-3
ASSILSGTSTDTQY
>TRBV6-5|TRBJ2-2
ASTSGAAGELF
>TRBV6-5|TRBJ1-1
ASSRPLDRAAF
>TRBV10-2|TRBJ2-3
ASREPSDTQY
>TRBV14|TRBJ2-7
ASSLTGGFYEQY
>TRBV5-6|TRBJ2-7
ASSLNSFGEQY
>TRBV19|TRBJ2-5
ASSPLRTDGDETQY
>TRBV2|TRBJ2-3
ASRESDTQY
>TRBV27|TRBJ2-7
ASSTGPNYEQY
>TRBV29-1|TRBJ1-2
SVEERSYGYT
>TRBV19|TRBJ1-1
ASKLQENTEAF
>TRBV4-2|TRBJ2-7
ASSPDSGGYEQY
>TRBV5-6|TRBJ1-2
ASSRDIYGYT
>TRBV9|TRBJ2-3
ASSVVGEQDTQY
>TRBV5-4|TRBJ2-1
ASSLVRLQQYNEQF
>TRBV6-6|TRBJ1-5
ASSRTGGGQPQH
>TRBV4-2|TRBJ2-7
ASSQVRAAYEQY
>TRBV19|TRBJ2-2
ASSKTGGNTGELF
>TRBV7-2|TRBJ2-1
ASSLAGTDLYNEQF
>TRBV7-2|TRBJ2-5
ASSRRVGLSETQY
>TRBV10-3|TRBJ2-7
AISSRQGTYEQY
>TRBV19|TRBJ2-2
ASSRREGTANTGELF
>TRBV29-1|TRBJ2-1
SVVGRLGGDEQF
>TRBV5-4|TRBJ1-2
ASSLEGFGYT
>TRBV2|TRBJ2-1
ASSELGGEGISNEQF
>TRBV4-1|TRBJ2-7
ASSQARGSYEQY
>TRBV2|TRBJ1-2
ASSEALGRRGYT
>TRBV15|TRBJ2-1
ATSREWGSYNEQF
>TRBV11-2|TRBJ2-1
ASRATSGEADEQF
>TRBV9|TRBJ1-3
ASSDTTGYTIY
>TRBV19|TRBJ2-7
ASSIRQGYEQY
>TRBV28|TRBJ1-1
ASRLMGVVEAF
>TRBV10-3|TRBJ1-1
ANSRTGTEAF
>TRBV4-2|TRBJ2-2
ASSRETGTETGELF
>TRBV7-9|TRBJ1-6
ASSSQQGSTPLH
>TRBV5-1|TRBJ2-5
ASSSGQGGETQY
>TRBV10-2|TRBJ1-5
ASRAGGSQPQH
>TRBV4-2|TRBJ1-4
ASSQDLGQDNEKLF
>TRBV6-5|TRBJ2-1
ASRSLTVPDNEQF
>TRBV21-1|TRBJ1-1
ASRSGTGFQSKLNTEAF
>TRBV19|TRBJ1-1
ASSMGRTRMNTEAF